This TCR beta chain originates from a study of metastatic and nonmetastatic thyroid tumors. MiXCR reprocessed the PCR reads for TCRdb. Found here are around 41,000 clones, approximately 12% of them singletons; the top ten hold around 9.5%. Patients were all untreated before their thyroid surgery. This clone was seen many times. The sample carries other DNA sequences with the same CDR3. This CDR3 spans 15 amino acids. Per germline, CDR1 MDHEN and CDR2 SYDVKM. With 7 bases removed from V and 9 bases from J, the gap between germline ends came to 23 bases. Sequencing used blood. The V gene is TRBV28, the J gene TRBJ2-3, with D tentatively TRBD2 (5 bases). This TCR was recovered from a female donor with papillary thyroid cancer or a benign thyroid nodule (not recorded which). Some clones in this sample may be carry-over from other donors' samples. CDR3 nucleotide sequence: TGTGCCAGCAATTTCCCCGGGCGGGCCGCTCCAACGCAGTATTTT. Protein: CASNFPGRAAPTQYF.